The 27 T cell receptor beta chains listed next were all sequenced from one sample in a study of early T cells in non-severe SARS-CoV-2 infection. TCRdb recomputed calls from the 5' RACE reads with MiXCR, one row per CDR3 protein. The sample consists of under 70,000 distinct CDR3 sequences, about 6% of them appearing once. Sample: whole blood, taken at baseline. Receptor source: an adult who was a healthcare worker with PCR-confirmed SARS-CoV-2 infection or an uninfected control (not recorded which).

This clonotype was counted ten times or more. The chain recombines TRBV29-1 with TRBJ1-6, with D unresolved. The CDR3 is 15 amino acids. V was trimmed by 5 bases and J by 0 bases, leaving 11 bases between them. The germline V gene has CDR1 SQVTM and CDR2 ANQGSEA. The CDR3 is CSVQTESSYNSPLHF. CDR3 nucleotide sequence: TGCAGCGTTCAGACGGAGAGCTCCTATAATTCACCCCTCCACTTT. The whole variable domain, remainder taken from reference TRBV29-1 and TRBJ1-6, is SAVISQKPSRDICQRGTSLTIQCQVDSQVTMMFWYRQQPGQSLTLIATANQGSEATYESGFVIDKFPISRPNLTFSTLTVSNMSPEDSSIYLCSVQTESSYNSPLHFGNGTRLTVT.

The gene calls are TRBV18 and TRBJ1-2; 10 bases line up with TRBD1. Trimming at V came to 4 bases and at J to 2 bases, leaving 7 bases not matched to a gene. The CDR3 extends over 16 amino acids. CDR1 is KGHSH, CDR2 LQKENI, per germline. Here the CDR3 DNA reads TGTGCCAGCTCACGGACCGGGACAGGGGACAACTATGGCTACACCTTC. Translated, it gives CASSRTGTGDNYGYTF.

This clonotype has only a few counts. V usage is TRBV5-5 and J usage is TRBJ1-4; a possible D gene is TRBD1 (6 bases). The CDR3 is 14 residues long. The germline CDR1 and CDR2 sequences are SGHKS and YYEKEE (reference sequence). The germline V and J ends were trimmed by 1 base and 3 bases, with 7 bases remaining between them. The CDR3 reads CASSLWTANEKLFF. The CDR3 region has the DNA TGTGCCAGCAGCTTGTGGACAGCTAATGAAAAACTGTTTTTT.

This clonotype was counted many times. The chain employs TRBV7-9 and TRBJ2-1; 8 bases agree with TRBD2. This CDR3 contains 17 residues. CDR1 SEHNR and CDR2 FQNEAQ come from the germline V gene (reference sequence). Trimming cost V 4 bases and J 5 bases; bases outside gene matches: 13. The CDR3 loop is CASSSRLASFGDNEQFF. The CDR3 DNA reads TGTGCCAGCAGCTCCCGACTAGCGTCATTCGGCGACAATGAGCAGTTCTTC.

This clonotype was observed at least ten times. The chain combines TRBV18 with TRBJ2-7; D not certain. The germline CDR1 and CDR2 sequences are KGHSH and LQKENI. V lost 3 bases and J lost 4, with 19 bases in between. This CDR3 is 16 amino acids long. The CDR3 nucleotides read TGTGCCAGCTCACCGTCCGAGACACTGGGTTCTTACGAGCAGTACTTC. It specifies CASSPSETLGSYEQYF.

The table lists this clonotype with many counts. V and J are TRBV2 and TRBJ2-7; 8 nucleotides line up with TRBD1. The CDR3 is made up of 14 amino acids. The J segment lost 4 bases and the V segment lost 1 base, leaving 3 bases of the junction unmatched. Per germline, CDR1 SNHLY and CDR2 FYNNEI. CDR3: CASSEGTGWYEQYF. CDR3 nucleotide sequence: TGTGCCAGCAGTGAAGGGACAGGGTGGTACGAGCAGTACTTC.

The chain employs TRBV20-1 and TRBJ1-2, with TRBD1 identical over 8 bases. V gave up 0 bases and J gave up 1 base; unmatched junction bases: 7. The CDR3 extends over 16 amino acids. Germline values: CDR1 DFQATT, CDR2 SNEGSKA (reference sequence). CDR3 protein: CSARDGRTGSNYGYTF. The CDR3 DNA sequence: TGCAGTGCTAGAGATGGGAGGACAGGGAGTAACTATGGCTACACCTTC.

In this sample, this clonotype turned up a few times. V gene TRBV10-3 combines with J gene TRBJ1-5; possibly TRBD1 for D (6 bases). The CDR3 totals 15 residues. V was cut by 3 bases and J by 1 base, with 10 bases left in between. Germline CDR1 ENHRY, CDR2 SYGVKD. CDR3 DNA: TGTGCCATCAGTGACCAGGGGACGAGCAATCAGCCCCAGCATTTT. The encoded protein is CAISDQGTSNQPQHF.

This clonotype was seen many times. The chain combines TRBV27 with TRBJ2-7; D gene uncertain. The CDR3 runs to 15 residues. Germline V gene lookup returns CDR1 MNHEY and CDR2 SMNVEV (reference sequence). The V end lost 3 bases, the J end lost 2 bases, and 14 bases lay between the germline ends. Here the CDR3 reads CASSFSRLTPYEQYF. The CDR3 DNA reads TGTGCCAGCAGTTTCTCCAGGCTCACCCCCTACGAGCAGTACTTC.

This clonotype has only a few counts. The chain recombines TRBV29-1 with TRBJ2-2; 8 bases are shared with TRBD2. With 6 bases clipped from V and 3 bases from J, the junction kept 3 bases outside the gene matches. CDR3 length: 13 residues. Germline assignment: CDR1 SQVTM and CDR2 ANQGSEA. The CDR3 reads CSVAGAYTGELFF. DNA of the CDR3: TGCAGCGTAGCGGGAGCTTACACCGGGGAGCTGTTTTTT.

V and J are TRBV6-1 and TRBJ1-5; no reliable D call. The CDR3 sequence is 14 residues long. V was cut by 0 bases and J by 0 bases, with 3 bases left in between. From germline, CDR1 is MNHNS and CDR2 SASEGT. The CDR3 protein is CASSEASSNQPQHF. In nucleotides, the CDR3 is TGTGCCAGCAGTGAAGCGAGTAGCAATCAGCCCCAGCATTTT.

This clonotype turned up a few times. The V call is TRBV7-2, the J call TRBJ2-2; TRBD1 matches at 11 bases. Germline values: CDR1 SGHTA, CDR2 FQGNSA. The CDR3 is 20 amino acids. The trim removed 2 bases at V and 7 bases at J, leaving 18 bases unmatched. CDR3 in amino acids: CASSLTGSGQGAPRDGELFF. The CDR3 DNA follows: TGTGCCAGCAGCTTAACCGGGAGTGGACAGGGGGCGCCCCGGGACGGGGAGCTGTTTTTT. Combining the CDR3 with reference TRBV7-2 and TRBJ2-2 gives the whole variable domain GAGVSQSPSNKVTEKGKDVELRCDPISGHTALYWYRQSLGQGLEFLIYFQGNSAPDKSGLPSDRFSAERTGGSVSTLTIQRTQQEDSAVYLCASSLTGSGQGAPRDGELFFGEGSRLTVL.

This clonotype was seen a few times. V is TRBV6-5 and J is TRBJ2-6, with D maybe TRBD1 (6 bases). This CDR3 is 17 amino acids long. Germline V gives CDR1 MNHEY, CDR2 SVGAGI. Trimming cost V 0 bases and J 2 bases, with 11 bases left between them. The CDR3 DNA reads as TGTGCCAGCAGTTACTCGGGCAGGGGTGCTGGGGCCAACGTCCTGACTTTC. Its protein is CASSYSGRGAGANVLTF.

This clonotype was recorded many times. V is TRBV5-6 and J is TRBJ2-7, with 11 bases aligning to TRBD2. CDR1 and CDR2 (germline): SGHDT, YYEEEE. This CDR3 is built from 20 residues. The V gene end was trimmed by 6 bases and the J gene end by 3 bases; junction bases not matched to a gene: 23. The CDR3 protein is CASTPVGGTTSGATNYEQYF. In DNA, the CDR3 is TGTGCCAGCACCCCGGTTGGGGGGACGACTAGCGGGGCCACGAACTACGAGCAGTACTTC.

This clonotype was counted only a few times. The chain's CDR3 is CASSLLAGGHYGAKNIQYF. The DNA of the CDR3 is TGTGCCAGCAGTCTCTTAGCGGGAGGGCATTATGGGGCCAAAAACATTCAGTACTTC. This sequence joins TRBV28 and TRBJ2-4; TRBD2 matches at 11 bases. CDR3 size: 19 residues. CDR1 and CDR2 from the germline V gene are MDHEN and SYDVKM. The V segment lost 5 bases and the J segment 1 base; nucleotides outside the gene matches: 13.

This clonotype occurred many times. The chain joins TRBV18 to TRBJ1-2; D unresolved. This CDR3 has 12 amino acids. Trimming stripped 4 bases from V and 7 bases from J, with 10 bases between. CDR1 is KGHSH and CDR2 is LQKENI in the germline V gene. CDR3 protein: CASSLAKSGYTF. CDR3 in DNA: TGTGCCAGCTCACTTGCGAAAAGTGGCTACACCTTC.

This clonotype has at least ten counts. Here the CDR3 DNA reads TGTGCCAGCAGCTTGGTGGGTAGCCACGAGCAGTACTTC. Encoded protein: CASSLVGSHEQYF. The rearrangement links TRBV5-5 to TRBJ2-7; unclear D gene. V lost 0 bases and J 5 bases, leaving 9 bases between the germline ends. The CDR3 loop spans 13 amino acids. Germline V CDR1 and CDR2: SGHKS, YYEKEE (reference sequence).

This clonotype showed up many times. This sequence joins TRBV6-6 and TRBJ1-2, with D possibly being TRBD1 (6 bases). The CDR3 consists of 15 residues. From germline, CDR1 is MNHNY and CDR2 SVGAGI (reference sequence). Trimming stripped 7 bases from V and 0 bases from J, with 15 bases between. This chain's CDR3 is CASMRTVQSNYGYTF. In DNA form, the CDR3 reads TGTGCCAGCATGCGGACAGTCCAGTCTAACTATGGCTACACCTTC.

This clonotype occurred many times. V usage is TRBV12-3 or TRBV12-4 and J usage is TRBJ1-2, with 7 bases lining up with TRBD1. Trimming cost V 6 bases and J 0 bases; bases outside gene matches: 7. The CDR3 extends over 15 amino acids. The CDR3 region has the DNA TGTGCCAGCAGCCTAACGACAGGGTCTAACTATGGCTACACCTTC. Translation: CASSLTTGSNYGYTF.

This clonotype was seen a handful of times. J is TRBJ2-2 and V is TRBV12-3 or TRBV12-4; no reliable D call. The CDR3 loop spans 15 amino acids. Trimming removed 7 bases at V and 8 bases at J, with 20 bases between. The CDR3 region has the DNA TGTGCCAGCAAAGCTCCGGGCCCCCGGGCGGGGGAGCTGTTTTTT. Residues: CASKAPGPRAGELFF.

There are many counts of this clonotype. The rearrangement links TRBV28 to TRBJ2-2; D uncertain. From germline, CDR1 is MDHEN and CDR2 SYDVKM. Deletions cut 6 bases from V and 1 base from J, with 12 bases between. The CDR3 sequence is 15 residues long. The CDR3: CASRRPQGNTGELFF. CDR3 sequence (DNA): TGTGCCAGCAGGAGACCTCAAGGGAACACCGGGGAGCTGTTTTTT.

Many counts were recorded for this clonotype. V usage is TRBV27 and J usage is TRBJ1-2; D ambiguous. This CDR3 comprises 15 residues. The V and J ends lost 5 bases and 0 bases respectively, with 13 bases between them. Germline V CDR1 and CDR2: MNHEY, SMNVEV (reference sequence). The CDR3 loop is CASSLNQVTNYGYTF. As DNA, the CDR3 is TGTGCCAGCAGTCTTAACCAAGTCACTAACTATGGCTACACCTTC.

This clonotype has ten or more counts. The rearrangement links TRBV2 to TRBJ2-1; 8 bases are a match to TRBD1. V shed 5 bases and J 3 bases; nucleotides not matched to a gene: 9. This CDR3 spans 16 amino acids. Germline CDR1 reads SNHLY; CDR2 reads FYNNEI. DNA for the CDR3: TGTGCCAGCAGTCAAGACAGGGGTATCGTCTACAATGAGCAGTTCTTC. It translates to CASSQDRGIVYNEQFF.

In its sample, this clonotype was seen a few times. The chain links TRBV3-1 to TRBJ2-7; 9 bases agree with TRBD1. Trimming at V came to 4 bases and at J to 7 bases, leaving 11 bases not matched to a gene. The CDR3 length is 15 residues. Germline loops: CDR1 LGHDT, CDR2 YNNKEL (reference sequence). The CDR3 region is CASSRTGGNVKEQYF. DNA for the CDR3: TGTGCCAGCAGCCGAACAGGGGGCAATGTGAAAGAGCAGTACTTC.

This clonotype has more than one count but fewer than ten. This chain connects TRBV28 to TRBJ1-4; no clear D. V gave up 3 bases and J gave up 4 bases, with 9 bases separating them. Germline CDR1 is MDHEN and CDR2 is SYDVKM. This CDR3 region has 14 residues. CDR3: CASSFPGFNEKLFF. DNA of the CDR3: TGTGCCAGCAGTTTCCCGGGATTTAATGAAAAACTGTTTTTT.

In its sample, this clonotype was seen many times. The chain has TRBV20-1 and TRBJ2-3; 8 positions agree with TRBD2. Trimming cost V 6 bases and J 0 bases; bases outside gene matches: 8. The germline gives CDR1 DFQATT, CDR2 SNEGSKA (reference sequence). The CDR3 covers 15 residues. CDR3 sequence reads: CSAESGRASTDTQYF. Written as DNA, the CDR3 is TGCAGTGCAGAGTCCGGGAGGGCGAGCACAGATACGCAGTATTTT.

This clonotype was seen ten or more times. The rearrangement links TRBV11-3 to TRBJ1-1, with 9 bases lining up with TRBD1. This CDR3 contains 12 residues. Germline-derived CDR1 and CDR2 are SGHNT and YENEEA. The V gene end was trimmed by 5 bases and the J gene end by 8 bases; junction bases not matched to a gene: 3. This CDR3 reads CASSPGQGEAFF. The CDR3 bases are TGTGCCAGCAGCCCGGGACAGGGAGAAGCTTTCTTT.